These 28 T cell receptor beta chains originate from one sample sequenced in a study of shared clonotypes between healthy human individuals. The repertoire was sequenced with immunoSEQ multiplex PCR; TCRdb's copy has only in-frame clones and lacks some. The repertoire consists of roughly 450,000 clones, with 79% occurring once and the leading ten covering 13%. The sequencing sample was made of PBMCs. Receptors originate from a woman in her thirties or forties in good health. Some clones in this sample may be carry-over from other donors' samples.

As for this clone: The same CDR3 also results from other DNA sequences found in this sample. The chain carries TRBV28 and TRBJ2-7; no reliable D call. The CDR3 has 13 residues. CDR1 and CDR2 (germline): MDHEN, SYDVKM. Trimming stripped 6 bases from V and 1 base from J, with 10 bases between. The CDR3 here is CASSPPSSYEQYF. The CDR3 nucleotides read TGTGCCAGCAGCCCACCATCTTCCTACGAGCAGTACTTC.

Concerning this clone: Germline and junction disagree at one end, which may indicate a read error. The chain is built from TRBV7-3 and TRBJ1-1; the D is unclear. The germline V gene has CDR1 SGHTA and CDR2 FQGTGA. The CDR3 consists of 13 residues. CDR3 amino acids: CASSLTENTEAFF. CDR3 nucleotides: TGTGCCAGCAGCCTAACGGAGAACACTGAAGCTTTCTTT.

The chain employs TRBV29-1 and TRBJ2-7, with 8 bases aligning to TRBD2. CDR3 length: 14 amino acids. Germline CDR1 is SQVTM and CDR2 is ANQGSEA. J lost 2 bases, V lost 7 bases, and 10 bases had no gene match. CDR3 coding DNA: TGCAGCGCCGGGGGGGCTCCGGAACCCTACGAGCAGTACTTC. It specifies CSAGGAPEPYEQYF.

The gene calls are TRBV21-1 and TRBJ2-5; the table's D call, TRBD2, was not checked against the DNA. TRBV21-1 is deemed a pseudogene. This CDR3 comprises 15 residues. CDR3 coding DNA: TGTGCCAGCAGCAAAAAGGGGACTAGCGTGGGGACCCAGTACTTC. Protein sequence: CASSKKGTSVGTQYF.

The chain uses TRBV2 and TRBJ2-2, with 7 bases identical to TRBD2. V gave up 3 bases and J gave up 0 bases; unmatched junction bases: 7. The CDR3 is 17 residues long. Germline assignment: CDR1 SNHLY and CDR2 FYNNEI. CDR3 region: CASSESKGLPNTGELFF. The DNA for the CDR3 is TGTGCCAGCAGTGAGTCGAAGGGACTACCGAACACCGGGGAGCTGTTTTTT.

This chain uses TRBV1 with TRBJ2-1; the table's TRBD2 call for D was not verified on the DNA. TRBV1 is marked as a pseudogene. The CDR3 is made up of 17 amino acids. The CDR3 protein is CTSSQEGARAPYNEQFF. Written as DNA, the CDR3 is TGCACCAGCAGCCAAGAAGGAGCTAGAGCGCCTTACAATGAGCAGTTCTTC.

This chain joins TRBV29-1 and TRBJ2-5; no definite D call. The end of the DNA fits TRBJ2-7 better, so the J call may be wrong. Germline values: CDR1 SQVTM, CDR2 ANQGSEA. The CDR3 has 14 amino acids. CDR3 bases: TGCAGCGTTTCTGAAGACGGTCAATCCTACGAGCAGTACTTC. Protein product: CSVSEDGQSYEQYF.

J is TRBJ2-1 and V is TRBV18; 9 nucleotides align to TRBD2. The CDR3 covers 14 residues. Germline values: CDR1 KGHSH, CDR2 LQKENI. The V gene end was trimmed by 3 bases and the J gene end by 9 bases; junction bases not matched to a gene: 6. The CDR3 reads CASSPFSGSFEQFF. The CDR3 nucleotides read TGTGCCAGCTCACCCTTTAGCGGGAGCTTTGAGCAGTTCTTC.

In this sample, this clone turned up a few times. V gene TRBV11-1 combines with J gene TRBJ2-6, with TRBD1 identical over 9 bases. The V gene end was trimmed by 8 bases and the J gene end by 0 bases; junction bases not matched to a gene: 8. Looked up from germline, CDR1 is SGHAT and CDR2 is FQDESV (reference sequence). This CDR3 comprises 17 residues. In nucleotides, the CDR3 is TGTGCCAGCTGCCCGGGGACAGGGTACTCTGGGGCCAACGTCCTGACTTTC. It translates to CASCPGTGYSGANVLTF.

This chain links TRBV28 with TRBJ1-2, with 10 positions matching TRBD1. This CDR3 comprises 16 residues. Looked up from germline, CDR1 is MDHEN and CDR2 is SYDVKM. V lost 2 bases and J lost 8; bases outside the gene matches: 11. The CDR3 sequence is CASSLGTGVRVEGYTF. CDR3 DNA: TGTGCCAGCAGTTTAGGGACAGGGGTAAGAGTAGAAGGCTACACCTTC.

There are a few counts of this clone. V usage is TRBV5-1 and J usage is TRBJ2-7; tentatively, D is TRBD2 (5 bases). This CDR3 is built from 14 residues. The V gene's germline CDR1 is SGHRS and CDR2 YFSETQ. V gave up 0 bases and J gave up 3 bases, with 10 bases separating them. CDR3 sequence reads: CASSLDPDFYEQYF. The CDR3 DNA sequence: TGCGCCAGCAGCTTGGATCCGGACTTCTACGAGCAGTACTTC.

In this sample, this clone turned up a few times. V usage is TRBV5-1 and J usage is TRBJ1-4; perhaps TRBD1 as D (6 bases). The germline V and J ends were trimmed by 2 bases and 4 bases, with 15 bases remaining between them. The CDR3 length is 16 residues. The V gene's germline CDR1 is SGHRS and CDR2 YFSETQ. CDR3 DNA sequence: TGCGCCAGCAGCTTTTCGGTCAGACAGGTTAATGAAAAACTGTTTTTT. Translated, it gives CASSFSVRQVNEKLFF.

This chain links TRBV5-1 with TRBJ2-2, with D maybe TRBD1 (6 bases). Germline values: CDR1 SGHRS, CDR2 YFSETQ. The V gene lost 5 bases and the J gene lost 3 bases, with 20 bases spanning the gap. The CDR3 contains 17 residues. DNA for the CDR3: TGCGCCAGCAGTTTCGGACAGACCCTAGAACACACCGGGGAGCTGTTTTTT. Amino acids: CASSFGQTLEHTGELFF.

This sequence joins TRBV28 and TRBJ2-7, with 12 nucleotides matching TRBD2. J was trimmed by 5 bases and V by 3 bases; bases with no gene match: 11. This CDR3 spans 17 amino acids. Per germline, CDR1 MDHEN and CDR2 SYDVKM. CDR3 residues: CASSFFASGRASNEQYF. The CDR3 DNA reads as TGTGCCAGCAGTTTTTTCGCTAGCGGGAGGGCCAGCAACGAGCAGTACTTC.

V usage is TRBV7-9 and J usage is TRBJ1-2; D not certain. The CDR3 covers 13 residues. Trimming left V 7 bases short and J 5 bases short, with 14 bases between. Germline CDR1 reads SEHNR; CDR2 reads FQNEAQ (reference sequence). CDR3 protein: CASTLGQEYGYTF. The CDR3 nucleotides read TGTGCCAGCACCTTGGGCCAGGAGTATGGCTACACCTTC.

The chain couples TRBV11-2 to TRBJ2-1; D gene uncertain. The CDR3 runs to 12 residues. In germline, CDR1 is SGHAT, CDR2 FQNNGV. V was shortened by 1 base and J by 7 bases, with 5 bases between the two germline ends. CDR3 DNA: TGTGCCAGCAGCTTAGTCCCAAATGAGCAGTTCTTC. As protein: CASSLVPNEQFF.

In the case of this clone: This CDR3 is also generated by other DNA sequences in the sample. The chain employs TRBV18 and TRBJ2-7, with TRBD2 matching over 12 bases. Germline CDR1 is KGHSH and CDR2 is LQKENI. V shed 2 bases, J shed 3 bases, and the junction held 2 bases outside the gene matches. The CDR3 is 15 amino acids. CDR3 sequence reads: CASSPGGLAGYEQYF. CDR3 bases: TGTGCCAGCTCACCAGGGGGACTAGCGGGCTACGAGCAGTACTTC.

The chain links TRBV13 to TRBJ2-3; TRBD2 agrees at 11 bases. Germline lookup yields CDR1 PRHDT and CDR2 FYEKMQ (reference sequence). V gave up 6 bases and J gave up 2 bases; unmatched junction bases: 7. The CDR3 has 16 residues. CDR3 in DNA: TGTGCCAGCAGGCCCGGGACTAGCGGAAACACAGATACGCAGTATTTT. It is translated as CASRPGTSGNTDTQYF. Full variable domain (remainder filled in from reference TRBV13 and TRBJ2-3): AAGVIQSPRHLIKEKRETATLKCYPIPRHDTVYWYQQGPGQDPQFLISFYEKMQSDKGSIPDRFSAQQFSDYHSELNMSSLELGDSALYFCASRPGTSGNTDTQYFGPGTRLTVL.

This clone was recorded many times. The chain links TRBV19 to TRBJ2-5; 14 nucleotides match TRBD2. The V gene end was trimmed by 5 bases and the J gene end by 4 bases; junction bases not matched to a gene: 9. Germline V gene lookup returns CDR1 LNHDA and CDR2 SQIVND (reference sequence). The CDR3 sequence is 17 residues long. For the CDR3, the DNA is TGTGCCAGTAGTCTCCGTGGGACTAGCGGGAGAGGAGAGACCCAGTACTTC. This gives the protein CASSLRGTSGRGETQYF.

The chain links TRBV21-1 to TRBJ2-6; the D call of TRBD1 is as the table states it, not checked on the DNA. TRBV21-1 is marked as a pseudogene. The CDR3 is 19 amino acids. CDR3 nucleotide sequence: TGTGCCAGCAGCAAAAGGGACAGTTGGTTCTGTAGAGGGGCCAACGTCCTGACTTTC. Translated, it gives CASSKRDSWFCRGANVLTF.

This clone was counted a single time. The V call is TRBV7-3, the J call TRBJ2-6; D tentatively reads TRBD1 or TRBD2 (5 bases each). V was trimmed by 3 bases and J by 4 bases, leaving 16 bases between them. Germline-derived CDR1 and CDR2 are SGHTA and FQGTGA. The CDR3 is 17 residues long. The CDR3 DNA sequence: TGTGCCAGCAGCTTGAGGGGTTCGCTGGCGGGGGCCAACGTCCTGACTTTC. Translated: CASSLRGSLAGANVLTF.

CDR3 amino acids: CATAFPAGKSEAFF. The CDR3 region has the DNA TGTGCCACCGCCTTCCCCGCAGGGAAGTCTGAAGCTTTCTTT. The chain couples TRBV2 to TRBJ1-1; possible D gene TRBD1, 5 bases. CDR1 and CDR2 from the germline V gene are SNHLY and FYNNEI. This CDR3 region has 14 residues. Deletions cut 10 bases from V and 6 bases from J, with 21 bases between.

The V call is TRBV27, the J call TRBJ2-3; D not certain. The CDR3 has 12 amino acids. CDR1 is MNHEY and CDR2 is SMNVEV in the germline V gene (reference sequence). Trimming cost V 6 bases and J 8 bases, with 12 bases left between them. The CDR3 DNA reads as TGTGCCAGCAGACCCAGTGGCGGTACGCAGTATTTT. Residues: CASRPSGGTQYF.

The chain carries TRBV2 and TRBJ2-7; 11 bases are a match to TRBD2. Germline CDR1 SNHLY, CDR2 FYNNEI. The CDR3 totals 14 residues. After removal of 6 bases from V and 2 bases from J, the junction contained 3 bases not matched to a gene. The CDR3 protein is CASRGLAVTYEQYF. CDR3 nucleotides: TGTGCCAGCAGGGGACTAGCGGTTACCTACGAGCAGTACTTC.

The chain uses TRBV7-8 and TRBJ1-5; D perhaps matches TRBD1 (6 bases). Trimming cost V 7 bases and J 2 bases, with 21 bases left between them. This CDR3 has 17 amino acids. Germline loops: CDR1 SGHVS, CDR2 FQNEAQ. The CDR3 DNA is TGTGCCAGCACTCATACGGGGGGGCTCCGGGGCAATCAGCCCCAGCATTTT. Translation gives CASTHTGGLRGNQPQHF.

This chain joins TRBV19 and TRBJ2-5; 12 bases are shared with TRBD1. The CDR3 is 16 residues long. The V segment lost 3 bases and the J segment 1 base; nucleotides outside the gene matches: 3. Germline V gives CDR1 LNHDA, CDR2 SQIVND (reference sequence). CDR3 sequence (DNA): TGTGCCAGTAGTATCGGGACAGGGGGCCCCCAAGAGACCCAGTACTTC. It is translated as CASSIGTGGPQETQYF.

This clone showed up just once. CDR3 sequence: CASSYYGGRVTDTQYF. The CDR3 DNA follows: TGTGCCAGCAGTTACTACGGGGGGAGGGTCACAGATACGCAGTATTTT. The chain combines TRBV6-5 with TRBJ2-3, with TRBD2 matching over 7 bases. The trim removed 1 base at V and 2 bases at J, leaving 6 bases unmatched. The germline V gene has CDR1 MNHEY and CDR2 SVGAGI. CDR3 size: 16 residues.

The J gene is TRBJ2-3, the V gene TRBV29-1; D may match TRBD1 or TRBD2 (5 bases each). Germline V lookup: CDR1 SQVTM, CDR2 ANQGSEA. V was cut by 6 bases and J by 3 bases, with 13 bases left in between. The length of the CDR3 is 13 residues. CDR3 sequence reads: CSVSRDGTDTQYF. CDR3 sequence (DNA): TGCAGCGTAAGCAGGGACGGTACAGATACGCAGTATTTT.